This T cell receptor beta chain came from a study of ipilimumab plus nivolumab after autologous stem cell transplantation. Whole-study findings and limits: Authors suggest TCR repertoire, Treg phenotype and gut microbiota support further study.

The data were produced by immunoSEQ multiplex PCR, yet TCRdb's version contains in-frame clones alone and is incomplete. The sample shows approximately 40,000 clones, about 91% of them seen only once. Ipilimumab, 1 mg/kg, started 14 to 28 days after autologous transplant. Dosing: nivolumab 3 mg/kg IV, weeks 1, 4, 7, 10, then every two weeks to week 26. As concerns this clone: The antigen remains undetermined.

The input for sequencing was PBMCs, taken in a trial of ipilimumab plus nivolumab as post-transplant consolidation. The sequence came from a male donor with multiple myeloma.

The CDR3 bases are TGTGCCAGCAGTGCTCGAGCGGAGGCAGATACGCAGTATTTT. It specifies CASSARAEADTQYF. This rearrangement joins TRBV2 to TRBJ2-3; D possibly corresponds to TRBD2 (5 bases). The V gene's germline CDR1 is SNHLY and CDR2 FYNNEI. CDR3 length: 14 residues. Trimming left V 4 bases short and J 4 bases short, with 12 bases between.